The 13 T cell receptor beta chains below come from one sample, sequenced in a study of blood T cell repertoires in COVID-19. Here immunoSEQ multiplex PCR was the method, and the copy in TCRdb shows in-frame clones only, minus some. The sample holds some 140,000 clones; 91% are singletons and the top ten take less than 0.6%. Specimen: peripheral blood. The receptors derive from a man aged 50-60 years with acute or convalescent COVID-19.

The chain has TRBV27 and TRBJ2-1; TRBD1 agrees at 10 bases. With 2 bases clipped from V and 5 bases from J, the junction kept 9 bases outside the gene matches. The CDR3 is 17 amino acids. Germline-derived CDR1 and CDR2 are MNHEY and SMNVEV (reference sequence). The CDR3 region is CASSLGPGTGAHNEQFF. The CDR3 nucleotides read TGTGCCAGCAGTTTAGGGCCCGGGACAGGGGCTCACAATGAGCAGTTCTTC.

The V and J genes are TRBV28 and TRBJ2-4, with D possibly being TRBD1 (6 bases). This CDR3 comprises 15 residues. Trimming took 8 bases from V and 0 from J, leaving 14 bases between them. Germline values: CDR1 MDHEN, CDR2 SYDVKM. As DNA, the CDR3 is TGTGCCAGCGCCGGACAGAGCCTAGCCAAAAACATTCAGTACTTC. Amino acid sequence: CASAGQSLAKNIQYF.

This clone was counted a single time. The chain carries TRBV10-3 and TRBJ2-1; 10 nucleotides align to TRBD2. This CDR3 has 16 amino acids. The germline V gene encodes CDR1 ENHRY and CDR2 SYGVKD. Unmatched junction bases numbered 4, after V lost 0 bases and J lost 5 bases. CDR3 region: CAISESLAGDNNEQFF. The CDR3 DNA is TGTGCCATCAGTGAGTCCCTAGCGGGGGACAACAATGAGCAGTTCTTC.

This sequence joins TRBV9 and TRBJ1-2; 7 bases match TRBD1. CDR1 SGDLS and CDR2 YYNGEE come from the germline V gene. This CDR3 region has 14 residues. V was clipped by 4 bases and J by 5 bases; unmatched bases: 8. The chain's CDR3 is CASSPAPGQYGYTF. CDR3 sequence (DNA): TGTGCCAGCAGCCCGGCCCCGGGACAGTATGGCTACACCTTC.

The chain couples TRBV5-4 to TRBJ1-2, with TRBD1 matching over 7 bases. CDR1 and CDR2 from the germline V gene are SGHNT and YYREEE (reference sequence). The V gene end was trimmed by 5 bases and the J gene end by 3 bases; junction bases not matched to a gene: 4. The CDR3 runs to 13 residues. The DNA of the CDR3 is TGTGCCAGCAGAGATACAGGGGACTATGGCTACACCTTC. Translating gives CASRDTGDYGYTF.

The rearrangement links TRBV3-1 (or the pseudogene TRBV3-2) to TRBJ2-4; D gene ambiguous. Trimming took 2 bases from V and 0 from J, leaving 5 bases between them. The CDR3 is 14 residues long. Germline CDR1 reads LGHDT; CDR2 reads YNNKEL (reference sequence). CDR3 protein: CASSQPLAKNIQYF. CDR3 DNA: TGTGCCAGCAGCCAACCATTAGCCAAAAACATTCAGTACTTC.

The J gene is TRBJ2-2, the V gene TRBV5-1; TRBD2 might be the D (6 bases). This CDR3 region has 13 residues. Trimming left V 3 bases short and J 5 bases short, with 8 bases between. Germline CDR1 is SGHRS and CDR2 is YFSETQ. The CDR3 coding sequence is TGCGCCAGCAGCTCCGGGGGAACCGGGGAGCTGTTTTTT. Amino acids: CASSSGGTGELFF.

This clone was picked up one time. V gene TRBV5-4 combines with J gene TRBJ2-5; 10 positions match TRBD2. The V segment lost 2 bases and the J segment 5 bases; nucleotides outside the gene matches: 18. The CDR3 has 19 residues. Per germline, CDR1 SGHNT and CDR2 YYREEE (reference sequence). CDR3 coding DNA: TGTGCCAGCAGCTTATTAGGGGGAAGGAGCGGGAGGGCCAGGGAGACCCAGTACTTC. Translated, it gives CASSLLGGRSGRARETQYF.

This rearrangement joins TRBV28 to TRBJ1-4; 9 bases map to TRBD1. The CDR3 consists of 16 residues. The ends lost 5 bases at V and 10 bases at J; junction bases unmatched: 14. The V gene's germline CDR1 is MDHEN and CDR2 SYDVKM. The CDR3 loop is CASSPSGQGKIGKLFF. CDR3 sequence (DNA): TGTGCCAGCAGTCCCTCCGGACAGGGGAAAATTGGAAAACTGTTTTTT.

The chain is built from TRBV28 and TRBJ1-1; a weak D match, TRBD1 (6 bases). Germline CDR1 is MDHEN and CDR2 is SYDVKM. Trimming took off 3 bases at V and 5 bases at J, with 13 bases between the two ends. The CDR3 loop spans 14 amino acids. CDR3 region: CASSLAGAGTEAFF. The DNA for the CDR3 is TGTGCCAGCAGTTTGGCGGGGGCTGGGACTGAAGCTTTCTTT.

This clone was counted once. This chain connects TRBV28 to TRBJ2-5; TRBD2 aligns across 15 bases. Losses at the gene ends were 4 bases for V and 6 bases for J; bases not matched to a gene: 3. The CDR3 spans 15 residues. CDR1 and CDR2 from the germline V gene are MDHEN and SYDVKM. CDR3 coding DNA: TGTGCCAGCAGTTCGGGACTAGCGGGGGGACAGACCCAGTACTTC. As protein: CASSSGLAGGQTQYF. The full variable domain, its missing parts supplied by reference TRBV28 and TRBJ2-5, is DVKVTQSSRYLVKRTGEKVFLECVQDMDHENMFWYRQDPGLGLRLIYFSYDVKMKEKGDIPEGYSVSREKKERFSLILESASTNQTSMYLCASSSGLAGGQTQYFGPGTRLLVL.

The chain joins TRBV19 to TRBJ1-1, with 7 positions matching TRBD1. The CDR3 is 14 residues long. Germline V gives CDR1 LNHDA, CDR2 SQIVND (reference sequence). V lost 7 bases, J lost 11 bases, and 16 bases stayed unmatched. The chain's CDR3 is CASNPSRDSSYAFF. In DNA form, the CDR3 reads TGTGCCAGTAACCCTTCCCGGGACAGCTCTTACGCTTTCTTT.

V is TRBV5-4 and J is TRBJ2-5; D is perhaps TRBD2 (6 bases). Germline CDR1 is SGHNT and CDR2 is YYREEE (reference sequence). CDR3 size: 15 residues. V dropped 3 bases and J dropped 4 bases, with 16 bases sitting between them. CDR3 DNA sequence: TGTGCCAGCAGCTCACCCCCGGAGGGCGGAGAGACCCAGTACTTC. It codes for CASSSPPEGGETQYF.